Listed below are T cell receptor beta chains from one sample, sequenced in a study of Siglec-9 on CD8 T cells in melanoma. TCRdb keeps only in-frame clones here, not all; method: immunoSEQ multiplex PCR. Of 25,000 to 30,000 clones in the sample, more than 80% were seen once. Sequenced sample: Siglec-9- CD8+ T cells sorted from blood. All receptors come from a human donor in good health. Each CDR3 is given without its conserved first and last residue. The order of the fields is J gene, V gene, CDR3 protein.

J gene: TRBJ2-2; V gene: TRBV5-6; CDR3 protein: ASSLIVTSGELF
J gene: TRBJ1-3; V gene: TRBV21-1; CDR3 protein: ASSKEEAGDYSGNTIY
J gene: TRBJ2-1; V gene: TRBV10-2; CDR3 protein: ASSELRGDEQF
J gene: TRBJ1-2; V gene: TRBV30; CDR3 protein: AWSPRVGQIYGYT
J gene: TRBJ2-3; V gene: TRBV11-2; CDR3 protein: ASSLVGGADTQY
J gene: TRBJ1-1; V gene: TRBV9; CDR3 protein: ASSPGTATEAF
J gene: TRBJ1-5; V gene: TRBV5-8; CDR3 protein: ASSSRQYNQPQH
J gene: TRBJ1-1; V gene: TRBV7-9; CDR3 protein: ASSPLGGVTEAF
J gene: TRBJ1-4; V gene: TRBV27; CDR3 protein: ASRRRTGVREKLF
J gene: TRBJ2-2; V gene: TRBV6-6; CDR3 protein: ASSYSLGIGELF
J gene: TRBJ2-1; V gene: TRBV18; CDR3 protein: ASSLVNEQF
J gene: TRBJ1-5; V gene: TRBV19; CDR3 protein: ASTQLQGNQPQH
J gene: TRBJ2-3; V gene: TRBV5-6; CDR3 protein: ASSLLGQGNTDTQY
J gene: TRBJ2-2; V gene: TRBV19; CDR3 protein: ASSILLRGSTGELF
J gene: TRBJ1-4; V gene: TRBV7-8; CDR3 protein: ASTLWGEDEKLF
J gene: TRBJ1-3; V gene: TRBV13; CDR3 protein: ASSADRASGNTIY
J gene: TRBJ1-2; V gene: TRBV27; CDR3 protein: ASSLSVKGTGSGYT
J gene: TRBJ2-7; V gene: TRBV10-1; CDR3 protein: ASSGGLAGDEQY
J gene: TRBJ1-1; V gene: TRBV27; CDR3 protein: ASSLPPFTEAF
J gene: TRBJ1-4; V gene: TRBV6-1; CDR3 protein: ASSEVGRQGSGKLF
J gene: TRBJ2-1; V gene: TRBV11-3; CDR3 protein: ASSLSRRADEQF
J gene: TRBJ2-3; V gene: TRBV10-1; CDR3 protein: ASSESTGIGTDTQY
J gene: TRBJ1-2; V gene: TRBV7-2; CDR3 protein: ASSLNHLGGGGYT
J gene: TRBJ2-1; V gene: TRBV27; CDR3 protein: ASSLSLAGGPREQF
J gene: TRBJ1-6; V gene: TRBV2; CDR3 protein: ASKEGRGGHSPLH
J gene: TRBJ2-7; V gene: TRBV2; CDR3 protein: ASSRGNEQY
J gene: TRBJ2-2; V gene: TRBV11-2; CDR3 protein: ASSIWTGDYGGELF
J gene: TRBJ1-5; V gene: TRBV4-1; CDR3 protein: ASSQDEGGDQPQH
J gene: TRBJ1-1; V gene: TRBV29-1; CDR3 protein: SAGQGGTEAF
J gene: TRBJ2-5; V gene: TRBV7-9; CDR3 protein: ASSEKRVTEETQY
J gene: TRBJ1-2; V gene: TRBV11-2; CDR3 protein: ASSLGPGVNYGYT
J gene: TRBJ2-3; V gene: TRBV27; CDR3 protein: ASRWGDRRTDTQY
J gene: TRBJ2-1; V gene: TRBV10-3; CDR3 protein: AISESKGTREDEQF
J gene: TRBJ1-1; V gene: TRBV5-4; CDR3 protein: ASSVDRGLRGSTEAF
J gene: TRBJ2-7; V gene: TRBV2; CDR3 protein: ASSGQGISYEQY
J gene: TRBJ1-2; V gene: TRBV5-1; CDR3 protein: ASSDRVDGYT
J gene: TRBJ1-3; V gene: TRBV7-9; CDR3 protein: ASSSNRADYSGNTIY
J gene: TRBJ2-1; V gene: TRBV28; CDR3 protein: ASSLLGTGRGEQF
J gene: TRBJ1-4; V gene: TRBV29-1; CDR3 protein: SVESGAALF
J gene: TRBJ2-2; V gene: TRBV15; CDR3 protein: ATSELGTVPPEAGELF
J gene: TRBJ2-7; V gene: TRBV7-6; CDR3 protein: ASSSGQGVDYEQY
J gene: TRBJ2-2; V gene: TRBV4-2; CDR3 protein: ASSQGTGTGELF
J gene: TRBJ2-7; V gene: TRBV19; CDR3 protein: ASSIGITYEQY
J gene: TRBJ2-3; V gene: TRBV27; CDR3 protein: ASSPSDLRPDTQY
J gene: TRBJ2-1; V gene: TRBV27; CDR3 protein: ASSITWPLYNEQF
J gene: TRBJ1-2; V gene: TRBV5-5; CDR3 protein: ASSRNPDKPTANYGYT
J gene: TRBJ1-2; V gene: TRBV19; CDR3 protein: ASSIDLWGLAYGYT
J gene: TRBJ1-1; V gene: TRBV10-1; CDR3 protein: ASSTGVNTEAF
J gene: TRBJ2-7; V gene: TRBV6-5; CDR3 protein: AGSFTSDGDLDEQY
J gene: TRBJ1-1; V gene: TRBV27; CDR3 protein: ASSLSRGLNTEAF
J gene: TRBJ1-1; V gene: TRBV7-2; CDR3 protein: ASSLSPFTEAF
J gene: TRBJ1-5; V gene: TRBV27; CDR3 protein: ASSLTGGSGQPQH
J gene: TRBJ1-1; V gene: TRBV18; CDR3 protein: ASSPKSELVTEAF
J gene: TRBJ1-1; V gene: TRBV27; CDR3 protein: ASGLTGGDATEAF
J gene: TRBJ1-2; V gene: TRBV7-9; CDR3 protein: ASSFGHLWIA
J gene: TRBJ2-3; V gene: TRBV5-6; CDR3 protein: ASSLAGTSYTDTQY
J gene: TRBJ2-3; V gene: TRBV18; CDR3 protein: ASSLRSGPSTDTQY